This TCR beta chain was identified in a study of shared clonotypes between healthy human individuals. Sequencing used immunoSEQ multiplex PCR; TCRdb keeps in-frame clones, though not all of them. The sample consists of around 2,000,000 clones, roughly 94% of them appearing once. Turning to this clone: Its antigen is not identified.

Whole-study results and caveats: Among several donors, about 5% of naive CD4 clonotypes were found in common.

Trimming removed 5 bases from V and 5 bases from J; junction bases left unmatched: 7. There are 16 residues in the CDR3. Looked up from germline, CDR1 is SGHRS and CDR2 is YFSETQ. This clonotype was sampled from a man aged 18 to 30 in good health. The J gene is TRBJ2-1, the V gene TRBV5-1; 13 positions agree with TRBD2. The sample was naive CD4+ T cells sorted from blood. As for subset: CD45RA+ positively selected. This CDR3 reads CASRSTGLAGDNEQFF. Here the CDR3 DNA reads TGCGCCAGCAGATCTACAGGACTAGCGGGGGACAATGAGCAGTTCTTC.